This T cell receptor beta chain is drawn from a study of CD8 T cells in ankylosing spondylitis. Findings and limits, study-wide: Previous work reported some of these motif variants in the synovial fluid and blood of reactive arthritis. Clones linked to disease were reported to show significant enrichment in matched ankylosing spondylitis synovial fluid. Several highly homologous variants made up a TCR beta motif, and this motif appeared characteristic of ankylosing spondylitis blood. Disease-associated clones were CD8+ and fairly uncommon in peripheral blood.

This clonotype turned up a few times. Its antigen is as yet unknown. V was clipped by 4 bases and J by 2 bases, with 13 bases between them. This CDR3 spans 15 amino acids. Germline CDR1 reads LGHNA; CDR2 reads YNFKEQ. By quantitative 5'-RACE with molecular barcodes, the TCR beta libraries were made. TCRdb re-derived calls from the 5' RACE reads in MiXCR, one entry per CDR3 protein. The table shows a few hundred thousand distinct CDR3 sequences, with about an eighth occurring only once. This sequence joins TRBV4-2 and TRBJ2-3; D is unresolved. The receptor's source is a male donor with ankylosing spondylitis. Sample: blood, either unsorted or a sorted T cell fraction (not recorded which). The CDR3 loop is CASSPARLDTDTQYF. The CDR3 DNA is TGTGCCAGCAGCCCGGCTAGGCTTGACACAGATACGCAGTATTTT.